These 25 T cell receptor beta chains were sequenced from one sample in a study of T cells in Graves' hyperthyroidism and ophthalmopathy. Using RNA transcripts as the source, TCR beta CDR3 regions were amplified. A first-round RT-PCR of the TCR CDR3 used the HTBI primer set. MiXCR, applied by TCRdb to the multiplex PCR reads, yields one record per CDR3 protein. The sample has 500,000 or so distinct CDR3 sequences; about 15% are singletons. The material sequenced was blood. The source of these receptors is a woman aged 18-29 years with Graves' ophthalmopathy.

Ten or more counts support this clonotype. The chain employs TRBV28 and TRBJ1-1, with D unresolved. This CDR3 is built from 13 residues. The V gene lost 6 bases and the J gene lost 0 bases, with 8 bases spanning the gap. The germline V gene encodes CDR1 MDHEN and CDR2 SYDVKM. The CDR3 sequence is CASSPLLNTEAFF. In nucleotides, the CDR3 is TGTGCCAGCAGCCCCCTCTTGAACACTGAAGCTTTCTTT. Full variable domain (outside the CDR3, taken from reference TRBV28 and TRBJ1-1): DVKVTQSSRYLVKRTGEKVFLECVQDMDHENMFWYRQDPGLGLRLIYFSYDVKMKEKGDIPEGYSVSREKKERFSLILESASTNQTSMYLCASSPLLNTEAFFGQGTRLTVV.

This clonotype was seen at least ten times. The V call is TRBV5-1, the J call TRBJ2-3; TRBD2 matches at 8 bases. Germline values: CDR1 SGHRS, CDR2 YFSETQ. Germline trimming cut 1 base from V and 5 bases from J; bases unmatched to any gene: 9. The CDR3 length is 16 residues. This CDR3 reads CASSLKVAGRGDTQYF. CDR3 nucleotide sequence: TGCGCCAGCAGCTTGAAGGTAGCGGGGCGGGGAGATACGCAGTATTTT.

This clonotype was counted between two and nine times. The rearrangement uses TRBV10-1 and TRBJ2-2; the match to TRBD2 covers 14 bases. The CDR3 totals 21 residues. Germline trimming cut 5 bases from V and 5 bases from J; bases unmatched to any gene: 19. The germline V gene has CDR1 WNHNN and CDR2 SYGVQD (reference sequence). In nucleotides, the CDR3 is TGCGCCAGCAGTTACTCAAGCTCGGGACTAGCGGGGGCTGTGGGAACCGGGGAGCTGTTTTTT. Its translation: CASSYSSSGLAGAVGTGELFF.

About this clonotype: A read error may produce the germline difference seen at one junction end. The genes are TRBV11-1 and TRBJ2-1; 8 bases are shared with TRBD2. The CDR3 spans 15 residues. CDR1 and CDR2 (germline): SGHAT, FQDESV (reference sequence). In DNA, the CDR3 is TGCGCCAGCAGCTTCCGGGGGGGGGCCGGGAATGAGCAGTTCTTC. It codes for CASSFRGGAGNEQFF. Complete variable domain (other parts from reference TRBV11-1 and TRBJ2-1): EAEVAQSPRYKITEKSQAVAFWCDPISGHATLYWYRQILGQGPELLVQFQDESVVDDSQLPKDRFSAERLKGVDSTLKIQPAELGDSAMYLCASSFRGGAGNEQFFGPGTRLTVL.

This clonotype was recorded at least ten times. As DNA, the CDR3 is TGTGCCAGCAGTCCAACGGGGACCGAGCAGTACTTC. Translated, it gives CASSPTGTEQYF. The chain carries TRBV12-3 or TRBV12-4 and TRBJ2-7; D possibly uses TRBD1 or TRBD2 (5 bases each). This CDR3 comprises 12 residues. V was cut by 5 bases and J by 6 bases, with 11 bases left in between.

At least ten counts were recorded for this clonotype. The rearrangement links TRBV11-2 to TRBJ1-1; D perhaps matches TRBD1 (5 bases). Germline loops: CDR1 SGHAT, CDR2 FQNNGV. Trimming left V 1 base short and J 2 bases short, with 8 bases between. The CDR3 contains 14 residues. The chain's CDR3 is CASSLAGPNTEAFF. For the CDR3, the DNA is TGTGCCAGCAGCTTAGCGGGACCTAACACTGAAGCTTTCTTT.

The sample holds a few counts of this clonotype. The chain is built from TRBV9 and TRBJ1-1; D is perhaps TRBD1 (5 bases). The CDR3 consists of 17 residues. CDR1 is SGDLS, CDR2 YYNGEE, per germline. The ends were cut back, 0 bases at V and 1 base at J, with 16 bases in the middle. The CDR3 here is CASSVGWGGAGNTEAFF. The CDR3 DNA reads TGTGCCAGCAGCGTAGGTTGGGGTGGGGCCGGGAACACTGAAGCTTTCTTT.

Worth noting for this clonotype: The likely explanation is a read error, given a far larger clone one base away. The CDR3 ends on some other residue instead of the conserved phenylalanine or tryptophan, so this is likely a read error. This chain's CDR3 is CASSLGAGAYEQYL. CDR3 bases: TGTGCCAGCAGTTTAGGGGCCGGAGCCTACGAGCAGTACCTC. The chain joins TRBV27 to TRBJ2-7; D is perhaps TRBD1 (5 bases). Germline V gene lookup returns CDR1 MNHEY and CDR2 SMNVEV (reference sequence). The CDR3 length is 14 residues. The V end lost 2 bases, the J end lost 2 bases, and 10 bases lay between the germline ends.

This clonotype was detected many times. The chain carries TRBV7-2 and TRBJ1-2; D gene unclear. Trimming stripped 3 bases from V and 2 bases from J, with 7 bases between. This CDR3 comprises 13 residues. Germline loops: CDR1 SGHTA, CDR2 FQGNSA. This chain's CDR3 is CASSFEENYGYTF. The CDR3, as DNA: TGTGCCAGCAGCTTTGAGGAGAACTATGGCTACACCTTC.

V and J are TRBV28 and TRBJ1-6; D is uncertain. This CDR3 spans 15 amino acids. Deletions cut 6 bases from V and 0 bases from J, with 9 bases between. Germline V gives CDR1 MDHEN, CDR2 SYDVKM. The CDR3 sequence is CASRTLSSYNSPLHF. The CDR3 DNA follows: TGTGCCAGCAGAACCCTTAGCTCCTATAATTCACCCCTCCACTTT.

V is TRBV11-2 and J is TRBJ2-2; 13 positions match TRBD2. The CDR3 length is 16 residues. Trimming at V came to 4 bases and at J to 7 bases, leaving 6 bases not matched to a gene. Germline V gene sequence: CDR1 SGHAT, CDR2 FQNNGV. The CDR3 is CASSSLAGGPFGELFF. The CDR3 nucleotides are TGTGCCAGCAGCTCACTAGCGGGAGGGCCATTCGGGGAGCTGTTTTTT.

The rearrangement uses TRBV29-1 and TRBJ2-1, with D unclear. Germline lookup yields CDR1 SQVTM and CDR2 ANQGSEA. V lost 7 bases to trimming and J lost 4 bases, with 11 bases between them. The CDR3 length is 12 residues. CDR3 sequence reads: CSANELYNEQFF. DNA of the CDR3: TGCAGCGCAAACGAATTATACAATGAGCAGTTCTTC.

The chain employs TRBV20-1 and TRBJ2-6; D is tentatively TRBD1 or TRBD2 (5 bases each). V was pared by 1 base and J by 0 bases, with 10 bases between. Germline V lookup: CDR1 DFQATT, CDR2 SNEGSKA (reference sequence). The CDR3 spans 16 residues. As DNA, the CDR3 is TGCAGTGCTAGAGTGCAGGGAGTCTCTGGGGCCAACGTCCTGACTTTC. This gives the protein CSARVQGVSGANVLTF.

This clonotype was seen repeatedly, ten times or more. The chain joins TRBV27 to TRBJ1-1; no firm D call. Germline-derived CDR1 and CDR2 are MNHEY and SMNVEV (reference sequence). This CDR3 has 14 residues. Trimming left V 2 bases short and J 4 bases short, with 11 bases between. The CDR3 DNA reads TGTGCCAGCAGTTTAAGACTAAGTACCACTGAAGCTTTCTTT. This sequence encodes CASSLRLSTTEAFF.

This clonotype was seen repeatedly, ten times or more. V gene TRBV20-1 combines with J gene TRBJ2-3, with TRBD2 identical over 9 bases. Germline V gene lookup returns CDR1 DFQATT and CDR2 SNEGSKA (reference sequence). The ends lost 3 bases at V and 2 bases at J; junction bases unmatched: 9. The CDR3 contains 16 residues. The CDR3, as DNA: TGCAGTGCTAGCTCGCCGACTAGCGGCCTCACAGATACGCAGTATTTT. Amino acids: CSASSPTSGLTDTQYF.

The sample holds a few counts of this clonotype. The V and J genes are TRBV10-3 and TRBJ1-2; D is ambiguous. The CDR3 runs to 13 residues. CDR1 is ENHRY and CDR2 is SYGVKD in the germline V gene. V was cut by 2 bases and J by 1 base, with 5 bases left in between. CDR3 DNA sequence: TGTGCCATCAGTGAGCCGAATAACTATGGCTACACCTTC. Protein sequence: CAISEPNNYGYTF.

This clonotype was seen at least ten times. This sequence joins TRBV6-2 or TRBV6-3 and TRBJ2-5, with 10 bases fitting TRBD2. From germline, CDR1 is MNHEY and CDR2 SVGEGT. The CDR3 is made up of 16 amino acids. Trimming took 10 bases from V and 2 from J; bases not matched to a gene: 13. DNA of the CDR3: TGTGCCACGCAAAGCCTAGCGGGAGTTTTTCAAGAGACCCAGTACTTC. Its translation: CATQSLAGVFQETQYF.

Many counts were recorded for this clonotype. The chain joins TRBV13 to TRBJ2-3, with D unresolved. The ends were cut back, 5 bases at V and 4 bases at J, with 16 bases in the middle. From germline, CDR1 is PRHDT and CDR2 FYEKMQ (reference sequence). The CDR3 is made up of 15 amino acids. The CDR3 nucleotides are TGTGCCAGCAGCCATACCCGCGAACCCCCAGATACGCAGTATTTT. Its translation is CASSHTREPPDTQYF.

This clonotype has a count of ten or more. The chain couples TRBV29-1 to TRBJ2-1; D might be TRBD1 (6 bases). The CDR3 contains 12 residues. The V gene lost 4 bases and the J gene lost 6 bases, with 10 bases spanning the gap. CDR1 and CDR2 from the germline V gene are SQVTM and ANQGSEA. In DNA form, the CDR3 reads TGCAGCGTTGTGGTCAGGGGCAATGAGCAGTTCTTC. Translated: CSVVVRGNEQFF.

This clonotype was counted at least ten times. V usage is TRBV5-1 and J usage is TRBJ2-3; D remains ambiguous. The length of the CDR3 is 16 residues. V lost 4 bases and J lost 2, with 17 bases in between. Germline V gene lookup returns CDR1 SGHRS and CDR2 YFSETQ. The CDR3 spells CASSPYGPSATDTQYF. CDR3 coding DNA: TGCGCCAGCAGCCCCTATGGTCCTTCCGCCACAGATACGCAGTATTTT.

This clonotype was observed a few times. The chain employs TRBV30 and TRBJ2-3, with TRBD1 as a possible D gene (6 bases). Trimming pared 5 bases from V and 5 bases from J, leaving 11 bases between. CDR3 length: 12 residues. Germline V gene lookup returns CDR1 GTSNPN and CDR2 SVGIG (reference sequence). The CDR3, as DNA: TGTGCCTGGGGGACAACAGGAGATACGCAGTATTTT. Translation gives CAWGTTGDTQYF. Full variable domain (remainder filled in from reference TRBV30 and TRBJ2-3): SQTIHQWPATLVQPVGSPLSLECTVEGTSNPNLYWYRQAAGRGLQLLFYSVGIGQISSEVPQNLSASRPQDRQFILSSKKLLLSDSGFYLCAWGTTGDTQYFGPGTRLTVL.

The V call is TRBV9, the J call TRBJ1-2; D possibly corresponds to TRBD1 (6 bases). This CDR3 contains 13 residues. Trimming shortened V by 3 bases and J by 6 bases, and 12 bases separated the two germline ends. CDR1 and CDR2 from the germline V gene are SGDLS and YYNGEE. CDR3 amino acids: CASSGSPGDGYTF. The CDR3 region has the DNA TGTGCCAGCAGCGGGAGTCCAGGGGATGGCTACACCTTC.

This chain joins TRBV7-2 and TRBJ1-3, with D possibly TRBD1 on 5 matching bases. Germline V gene lookup returns CDR1 SGHTA and CDR2 FQGNSA. Trimming left V 5 bases short and J 0 bases short, with 14 bases between. The CDR3 loop spans 16 amino acids. The DNA for the CDR3 is TGTGCCAGCAGCCCCAAGGGGCGGACCTCTGGAAACACCATATATTTT. It is translated as CASSPKGRTSGNTIYF. Together with reference TRBV7-2 and TRBJ1-3, the CDR3 gives the full variable domain: GAGVSQSPSNKVTEKGKDVELRCDPISGHTALYWYRQSLGQGLEFLIYFQGNSAPDKSGLPSDRFSAERTGGSVSTLTIQRTQQEDSAVYLCASSPKGRTSGNTIYFGEGSWLTVV.

This clonotype has a handful of counts. The chain carries TRBV25-1 and TRBJ2-1; D is unclear. V dropped 4 bases and J dropped 0 bases, with 13 bases sitting between them. From germline, CDR1 is MGHDK and CDR2 SYGVNS. The CDR3 spans 16 residues. The CDR3 nucleotides are TGTGCCAGCAGTGTACAGCCCCCAAGCTCCTACAATGAGCAGTTCTTC. Amino acid sequence: CASSVQPPSSYNEQFF.

Points on this clonotype: A much larger clone lies one base from this, so it may be a read error. The chain recombines TRBV28 with TRBJ2-3, with 8 bases matching TRBD1. The germline CDR1 and CDR2 sequences are MDHEN and SYDVKM. This CDR3 is built from 17 residues. V was clipped by 1 base and J by 5 bases; unmatched bases: 11. The CDR3 sequence: CASSLYSRGRGKDTQYF. In DNA form, the CDR3 reads TGTGCCAGCAGTTTATACTCCAGGGGGCGTGGAAAAGATACGCAGTATTTT. The full variable domain, in which reference TRBV28 and TRBJ2-3 provide the parts outside the CDR3, is DVKVTQSSRYLVKRTGEKVFLECVQDMDHENMFWYRQDPGLGLRLIYFSYDVKMKEKGDIPEGYSVSREKKERFSLILESASTNQTSMYLCASSLYSRGRGKDTQYFGPGTRLTVL.